This entry describes one TCR beta chain. The antigen remains undetermined. The CDR3 spans 16 residues. Trimming stripped 6 bases from V and 7 bases from J, with 22 bases between. Germline V CDR1 and CDR2: MNHEY, SMNVEV (reference sequence). This sample was taken from a study of T cells in pancreatic ductal adenocarcinoma. Broader study findings: Enrichment of CD45RO+ effector over naive T cells in tumors may bias clonality. Blood clonality (roughly 0.07) did not differ significantly from tumor (about 0.11). Results skew toward the minority of patients with early-stage disease. Compared with tumor, blood showed more total productive templates and 6.5 to 10-fold more clonotypes.

The selected patients with pancreatic ductal adenocarcinoma had surgery but no neoadjuvant therapy. Produced via immunoSEQ multiplex PCR; TCRdb's table is partial and in-frame only. The sample comprises about 97,000 clones, roughly 96% of which are singletons, and about 3% rests with the top ten. V is TRBV27 and J is TRBJ2-1; D perhaps matches TRBD1 (6 bases). The source is a human donor with pancreatic ductal adenocarcinoma. Source material: PBMCs. For the CDR3, the DNA is TGTGCCAGCAGCCCAGGGGCTCACCAAGGTTGGAATGAGCAGTTCTTC. This gives the protein CASSPGAHQGWNEQFF.